This T cell receptor (beta chain) appears in the sequencing data of a study of human T cells and chemical hapten exposure. CDR1 MDHEN and CDR2 SYDVKM come from the germline V gene. The CDR3 runs to 14 residues. With V trimmed by 10 bases and J by 3 bases, 7 bases remained unmatched. Individual cDNA molecules had unique molecular identifiers attached to them by the library. MiXCR was run by TCRdb on the RACE reads, yielding one entry per CDR3 protein. Of approximately 400,000 distinct CDR3 sequences listed, about 5.1% are singletons. Points from the study as a whole: Those TCRs sitting above 1 in 1000 frequency stayed the same with DPC sensitization.

Time point given: pre-sensitization, week 0. Noted treatment: therapeutic diphenylcyclopropenone sensitization with weekly scalp DPC. Blood was collected ahead of every patch test applied. In this sample, this clonotype turned up a few times. The antigen is undetermined. V and J are TRBV28 and TRBJ2-7, with 12 positions matching TRBD1. Material: whole blood, obtained in connection with sensitization to the hapten diphenylcyclopropenone (DPC). The source is a woman between 45 and 65 years old with alopecia areata. Some clones in this sample may be carry-over from other donors' samples. The CDR3 reads CAIRGQGALYEQYF. The CDR3 DNA reads TGTGCCATCCGGGGACAGGGGGCCCTCTACGAGCAGTACTTC.